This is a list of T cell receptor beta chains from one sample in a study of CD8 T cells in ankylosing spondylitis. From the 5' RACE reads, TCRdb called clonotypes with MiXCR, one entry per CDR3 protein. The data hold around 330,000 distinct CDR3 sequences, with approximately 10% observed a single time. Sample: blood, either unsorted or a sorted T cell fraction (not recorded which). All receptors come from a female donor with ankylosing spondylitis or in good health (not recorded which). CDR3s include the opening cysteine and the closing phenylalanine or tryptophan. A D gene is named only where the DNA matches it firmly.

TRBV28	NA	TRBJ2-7	CASRTSAGEQYF
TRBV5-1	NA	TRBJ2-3	CASSLARAGLTDTQYF
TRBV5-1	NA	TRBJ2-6	CASSSLVETGFASGANVLTF
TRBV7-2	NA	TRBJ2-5	CASSQGQKETQYF
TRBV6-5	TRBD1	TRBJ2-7	CASRYSGQEYYEQYF
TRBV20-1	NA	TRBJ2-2	CSASTPLKGETGELFF
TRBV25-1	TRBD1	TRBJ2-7	CASSDTGQSYEQYF
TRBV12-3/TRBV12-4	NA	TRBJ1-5	CASSFFPQPQHF
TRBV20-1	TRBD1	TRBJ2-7	CSASVGDRGVDEQYF
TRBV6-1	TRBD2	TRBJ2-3	CASSWGLPRRADTQYF
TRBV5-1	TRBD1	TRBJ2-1	CASSWGNRDRYNEQFF
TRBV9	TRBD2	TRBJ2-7	CASSVDGTTYLKNEQYF
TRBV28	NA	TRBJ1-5	CASSHGGDLQPQHF
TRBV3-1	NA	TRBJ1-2	CASSLSTNYGYTF
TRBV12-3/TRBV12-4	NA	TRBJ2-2	CASSTRVAESGELFF
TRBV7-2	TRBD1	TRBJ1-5	CASGVTGLPEQPQHF
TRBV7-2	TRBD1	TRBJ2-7	CASARDRYSYEQYF
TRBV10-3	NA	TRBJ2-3	CAISDPGRTDTQYF
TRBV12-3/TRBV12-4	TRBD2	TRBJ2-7	CASSLTRASGVEQYF
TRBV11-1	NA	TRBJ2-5	CASSRGETGHPYQETQYF
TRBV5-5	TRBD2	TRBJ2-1	CASSWNPLAGNYNEQFF
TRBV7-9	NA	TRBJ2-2	CASSLAIRLTNTGELFF
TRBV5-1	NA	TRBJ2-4	CASSSRGAKNIQYF
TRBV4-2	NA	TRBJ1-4	CASSQEMRAGGKLFF
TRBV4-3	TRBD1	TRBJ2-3	CASSQGDRVFDTQYF
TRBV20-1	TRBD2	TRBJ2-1	CCARALTGRAGDWNEQFF
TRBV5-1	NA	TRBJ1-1	CASSPKQGGMNTEAFF
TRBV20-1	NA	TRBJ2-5	CSAPRGDLQETQYF
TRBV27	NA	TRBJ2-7	CASSFAGDYEQYF
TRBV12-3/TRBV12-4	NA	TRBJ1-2	CASTLDGDGYTF
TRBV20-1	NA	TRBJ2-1	CSAEAGYEGSGNEQFF
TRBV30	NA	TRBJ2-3	CAWSVLLADTQYF
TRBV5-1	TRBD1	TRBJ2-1	CASSLIAGQGASEQFF
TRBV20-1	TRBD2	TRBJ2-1	CSANLLAGGLNEQFF
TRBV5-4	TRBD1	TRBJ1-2	CASSRPGGQGYTF
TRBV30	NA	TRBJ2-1	CAWNTGSTYNEQFF
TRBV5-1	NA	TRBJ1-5	CASSLAGLWQPQHF
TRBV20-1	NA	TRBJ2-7	CSADSGDGASSYEQYF
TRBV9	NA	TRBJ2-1	CASTGDPLVFNEQFF
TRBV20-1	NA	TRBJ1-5	CSARDERDRINQPQHF
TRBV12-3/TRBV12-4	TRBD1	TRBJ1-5	CASSFARGKNEPQHF
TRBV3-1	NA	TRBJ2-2	CASSRGPSPGPGELFF
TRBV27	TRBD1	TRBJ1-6	CASSLYRDRAPAPLHF
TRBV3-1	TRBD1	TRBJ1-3	CASSLRQGLSWSGNTIYF
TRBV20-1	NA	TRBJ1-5	CSARGGALHSNQPQHF
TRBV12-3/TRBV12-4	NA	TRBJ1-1	CASTLGWNTEAFF
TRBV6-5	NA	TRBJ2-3	CASSYSIQADTQYF
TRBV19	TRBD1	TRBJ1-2	CATLSQGSSGYTF
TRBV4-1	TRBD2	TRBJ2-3	CASSQVGLAVDTQYF
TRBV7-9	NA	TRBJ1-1	CASSSPSGGTEAFF